The 29 T cell receptor beta chains below all came from one sample that was sequenced in a study of cytomegalovirus exposure and HLA in healthy donors. PCR primers comprised 60 Vbeta and 13 Jbeta primers. The repertoire was sequenced with immunoSEQ multiplex PCR; TCRdb's copy has only in-frame clones and lacks some. The repertoire holds 100,000 to 150,000 clones, 70% to 85% seen once, with roughly 5% in the top ten. The material sequenced was PBMCs. All receptors derive from a man aged 45-65 years in good health and CMV-seropositive.

This clone was detected once. The V call is TRBV4-1, the J call TRBJ2-3, with 11 positions matching TRBD2. The CDR3 length is 17 residues. V was pared by 0 bases and J by 5 bases, with 7 bases of the junction left unmatched. Germline lookup yields CDR1 MGHRA and CDR2 YSYEKL. The CDR3 region has the DNA TGCGCCAGCAGCCAAGATGGTAGCGGGGGGGCGAAAGATACGCAGTATTTT. Its protein is CASSQDGSGGAKDTQYF.

The chain couples TRBV30 to TRBJ2-3; TRBD2 matches 9 bases. Germline V gives CDR1 GTSNPN, CDR2 SVGIG (reference sequence). The CDR3 consists of 20 residues. V shed 4 bases and J 1 base; nucleotides not matched to a gene: 21. The CDR3 coding sequence is TGTGCCTGGACCCGGGGGCTAGGGGCGGGAGGGAGGAGTGGCACAGATACGCAGTATTTT. Its translation: CAWTRGLGAGGRSGTDTQYF.

The gene calls are TRBV30 and TRBJ2-7; tentatively, D is TRBD1 (6 bases). Germline CDR1 is GTSNPN and CDR2 is SVGIG (reference sequence). V lost 5 bases and J 2 bases, leaving 13 bases between the germline ends. This CDR3 has 13 amino acids. In DNA form, the CDR3 reads TGTGCCTGGGACAGGCCCCAGGCCTACGAGCAGTACTTC. Translating it yields CAWDRPQAYEQYF.

V usage is TRBV5-1 and J usage is TRBJ2-7; D ambiguous. The length of the CDR3 is 15 residues. Trimming removed 5 bases at V and 1 base at J, with 16 bases between. Germline V lookup: CDR1 SGHRS, CDR2 YFSETQ. CDR3 in amino acids: CASRSQVEPSYEQYF. As DNA, the CDR3 is TGCGCCAGCAGAAGTCAGGTCGAACCGTCCTACGAGCAGTACTTC.

The CDR3, as DNA: TGTGCCAGTAGGGCTAGCGGGAGTAATACGCAGTATTTT. This codes for CASRASGSNTQYF. The J gene is TRBJ2-3, the V gene TRBV19, with TRBD2 identical over 10 bases. Germline V gene sequence: CDR1 LNHDA, CDR2 SQIVND (reference sequence). Trimming took 6 bases from V and 7 from J; bases not matched to a gene: 4. The CDR3 contains 13 residues.

As to this clone: The final CDR3 position lacks the conserved phenylalanine or tryptophan, pointing to a likely read error. The DNA of the CDR3 is TGTGCCAGCAGCTTGAAAATAGGAGGGGGCGGACAGCCCCAGCATGTT. This translates into CASSLKIGGGGQPQHV. This chain joins TRBV5-6 and TRBJ1-5, with 7 positions matching TRBD1. The CDR3 is 16 amino acids. V lost 1 base to trimming and J lost 7 bases; unmatched junction nucleotides: 11. Per the germline V gene, CDR1 is SGHDT and CDR2 is YYEEEE.

The rearrangement uses TRBV27 and TRBJ1-1; D is undetermined. V shed 8 bases and J shed 1 base, with 5 bases lying between them. Looked up from germline, CDR1 is MNHEY and CDR2 is SMNVEV (reference sequence). The CDR3 contains 11 residues. The CDR3 spells CASVRNTEAFF. The CDR3 bases are TGTGCCAGCGTTCGGAACACTGAAGCTTTCTTT.

This chain uses TRBV5-1 with TRBJ1-3; unclear D gene. CDR1 is SGHRS and CDR2 is YFSETQ in the germline V gene. The CDR3 runs to 16 residues. The V end was cut by 3 bases, the J end by 0 bases, with 13 bases between. CDR3 DNA: TGCGCCAGCAGCTCGGTAGACATATTCTCTGGAAACACCATATATTTT. This sequence encodes CASSSVDIFSGNTIYF. Drawing the rest from reference TRBV5-1 and TRBJ1-3, the complete variable domain is KAGVTQTPRYLIKTRGQQVTLSCSPISGHRSVSWYQQTPGQGLQFLFEYFSETQRNKGNFPGRFSGRQFSNSRSEMNVSTLELGDSALYLCASSSVDIFSGNTIYFGEGSWLTVV.

J is TRBJ2-3 and V is TRBV19; 9 positions agree with TRBD2. In germline, CDR1 is LNHDA, CDR2 SQIVND (reference sequence). V was clipped by 4 bases and J by 4 bases; unmatched bases: 9. There are 16 residues in the CDR3. CDR3: CASSSRTSVRSDTQYF. Here the CDR3 DNA reads TGTGCCAGTAGTAGCCGGACTAGCGTCCGGTCAGATACGCAGTATTTT.

V usage is TRBV6-1 and J usage is TRBJ2-7, with TRBD1 identical over 9 bases. The CDR3 is made up of 15 amino acids. J was trimmed by 5 bases and V by 6 bases; bases with no gene match: 11. Per the germline V gene, CDR1 is MNHNS and CDR2 is SASEGT. CDR3: CASRLNRDRANEQYF. CDR3 nucleotide sequence: TGTGCCAGCAGGCTTAACCGGGACAGGGCAAACGAGCAGTACTTC.

This clone was seen only a few times. V usage is TRBV6-6 and J usage is TRBJ1-2, with TRBD1 identical over 8 bases. CDR1 and CDR2 (germline): MNHNY, SVGAGI (reference sequence). V dropped 8 bases and J dropped 10; count of bases not matched to a gene: 9. The CDR3 is 12 amino acids. CDR3 loop: CASGPTGEDYTF. Written as DNA, the CDR3 is TGTGCCAGCGGACCGACAGGGGAAGACTACACCTTC.

V gene TRBV5-1 combines with J gene TRBJ2-7, with D perhaps matching TRBD2 (6 bases). V lost 1 base and J 2 bases, leaving 13 bases between the germline ends. The CDR3 covers 15 residues. The germline CDR1 and CDR2 sequences are SGHRS and YFSETQ. CDR3 nucleotide sequence: TGCGCCAGCAGCTTGCAGGGTACGGGAGCCTACGAGCAGTACTTC. Protein sequence: CASSLQGTGAYEQYF.

V is TRBV7-3 and J is TRBJ2-1, with a tentative D call TRBD1 (6 bases). CDR3 length: 13 residues. CDR1 is SGHTA and CDR2 is FQGTGA in the germline V gene. V lost 5 bases, J lost 5 bases, and 10 bases lay in between. This CDR3 is CASSQRQDNEQFF. The CDR3 region has the DNA TGTGCCAGCAGCCAAAGACAGGACAATGAGCAGTTCTTC.

The gene calls are TRBV6-5 and TRBJ1-2, with a weak D call TRBD1 (6 bases). This CDR3 has 14 residues. Trimming removed 4 bases at V and 1 base at J, with 10 bases between. In germline, CDR1 is MNHEY, CDR2 SVGAGI. The CDR3 spells CASSSHRVNYGYTF. Written as DNA, the CDR3 is TGTGCCAGCAGTTCCCACAGGGTTAACTATGGCTACACCTTC.

This clone turned up a few times. The gene calls are TRBV7-9 and TRBJ1-1, with D unclear. Germline CDR1 reads SEHNR; CDR2 reads FQNEAQ (reference sequence). The CDR3 sequence is 13 residues long. Trimming took 3 bases from V and 1 from J, leaving 6 bases between them. DNA of the CDR3: TGTGCCAGCAGCTTCCCCTCGAACACTGAAGCTTTCTTT. Translated: CASSFPSNTEAFF.

This chain connects TRBV7-2 to TRBJ1-5; 7 nucleotides align to TRBD1. V lost 4 bases, J lost 7 bases, and 7 bases stayed unmatched. The CDR3 runs to 14 residues. Germline CDR1 is SGHTA and CDR2 is FQGNSA. The CDR3 region is CASSSRNRGQPQHF. CDR3 in DNA: TGTGCCAGCAGCTCGCGAAACAGGGGACAGCCCCAGCATTTT.

Worth noting for this clone: An end of the junction does not agree with germline; a read error may underlie this. The genes are TRBV6-1 and TRBJ2-3, with 10 positions matching TRBD2. The CDR3 totals 13 residues. The germline CDR1 and CDR2 sequences are MNHNS and SASEGT. The CDR3 DNA reads as TGTGCCAGCAGTGACCCTATGGAAGCGGGGGGGTCTTTT. Its translation is CASSDPMEAGGSF.

The chain links TRBV7-2 to TRBJ2-2; TRBD1 might be the D (6 bases). The V gene's germline CDR1 is SGHTA and CDR2 FQGNSA. This CDR3 contains 18 residues. Trimming shortened V by 4 bases and J by 4 bases, and 22 bases separated the two germline ends. Here the CDR3 reads CASSSVSSMGASTGELFF. DNA of the CDR3: TGTGCCAGCAGCTCCGTTTCATCCATGGGGGCAAGCACCGGGGAGCTGTTTTTT.

The chain combines TRBV2 with TRBJ1-2; D is perhaps TRBD1 (6 bases). This CDR3 is 14 amino acids long. Germline-derived CDR1 and CDR2 are SNHLY and FYNNEI. V gave up 7 bases and J gave up 4 bases, with 16 bases separating them. In DNA, the CDR3 is TGTGCCAGCATCGTTGGGGGGGCAAGCTATGGCTACACCTTC. Translated, it gives CASIVGGASYGYTF.

This clone has more than one count but fewer than ten. The rearrangement joins TRBV5-6 to TRBJ1-4; the match to TRBD1 covers 8 bases. The CDR3 contains 15 residues. Germline values: CDR1 SGHDT, CDR2 YYEEEE. V dropped 2 bases and J dropped 5; count of bases not matched to a gene: 5. The CDR3 nucleotides read TGTGCCAGCAGCTTTGGGACAGGTCTAAATGAAAAACTGTTTTTT. The encoded protein is CASSFGTGLNEKLFF.

This chain joins TRBV5-4 and TRBJ1-2; weak D call: TRBD1 (6 bases). This CDR3 comprises 20 residues. V was pared by 5 bases and J by 0 bases, with 29 bases between. Germline V gives CDR1 SGHNT, CDR2 YYREEE (reference sequence). CDR3 nucleotide sequence: TGTGCCAGCAGAGGAGGCGGGGGGCGCGATTTCTCGAAGACTAACTATGGCTACACCTTC. Amino acid sequence: CASRGGGGRDFSKTNYGYTF.

The chain employs TRBV28 and TRBJ2-3; 10 bases align to TRBD2. This CDR3 spans 16 amino acids. Germline CDR1 MDHEN, CDR2 SYDVKM. V was pared by 4 bases and J by 3 bases, with 7 bases of the junction left unmatched. CDR3 nucleotide sequence: TGTGCCAGCAGTTACCAGCGGGGGGGCCGGACAGATACGCAGTATTTT. This translates into CASSYQRGGRTDTQYF.

V and J are TRBV5-1 and TRBJ2-3; maybe TRBD1 (6 bases). V was cut by 0 bases and J by 0 bases, with 8 bases left in between. The CDR3 has 15 amino acids. The V gene's germline CDR1 is SGHRS and CDR2 YFSETQ. For the CDR3, the DNA is TGCGCCAGCAGCTTGGGGGACAAGAGCACAGATACGCAGTATTTT. Translation: CASSLGDKSTDTQYF.

This clone was observed once. The chain uses TRBV20-1 and TRBJ2-7; no clear D. CDR3 length equals 11 residues. Trimming cost V 5 bases and J 3 bases, with 8 bases left between them. The germline V gene has CDR1 DFQATT and CDR2 SNEGSKA (reference sequence). The CDR3 region has the DNA TGCAGTGCTCCAACAGTCTACGAGCAGTACTTC. Translated, it gives CSAPTVYEQYF.

DNA of the CDR3: TGCAGCGCCATGGTCAGCGGGAGTGGTAGCATTCAGTACTTC. It encodes CSAMVSGSGSIQYF. The chain joins TRBV29-1 to TRBJ2-4; 8 bases are a match to TRBD2. Per germline, CDR1 SQVTM and CDR2 ANQGSEA. V lost 7 bases and J lost 9; bases outside the gene matches: 14. CDR3 size: 14 residues.

V gene TRBV27 combines with J gene TRBJ2-3, with no clear D. This CDR3 contains 11 residues. Trimming cost V 5 bases and J 5 bases, with 5 bases left between them. CDR1 MNHEY and CDR2 SMNVEV come from the germline V gene (reference sequence). Written as DNA, the CDR3 is TGTGCCAGCAGTCCCGGAGATACGCAGTATTTT. Encoded protein: CASSPGDTQYF.

The chain is built from TRBV5-5 and TRBJ1-6; D might be TRBD1 (5 bases). This CDR3 comprises 15 residues. V gave up 4 bases and J gave up 7 bases, with 15 bases separating them. Germline CDR1 SGHKS, CDR2 YYEKEE (reference sequence). CDR3 residues: CASSQVGQENSPLHF. In DNA form, the CDR3 reads TGTGCCAGCAGCCAGGTGGGGCAGGAGAATTCACCCCTCCACTTT. Together with reference TRBV5-5 and TRBJ1-6, the CDR3 gives the full variable domain: DAGVTQSPTHLIKTRGQQVTLRCSPISGHKSVSWYQQVLGQGPQFIFQYYEKEERGRGNFPDRFSARQFPNYSSELNVNALLLGDSALYLCASSQVGQENSPLHFGNGTRLTVT.

This chain uses TRBV10-3 with TRBJ2-1; 11 positions agree with TRBD2. In germline, CDR1 is ENHRY, CDR2 SYGVKD. V was clipped by 4 bases and J by 5 bases; unmatched bases: 7. The CDR3 sequence is 16 residues long. CDR3 nucleotides: TGTGCCATCAGTGTAGCTAGCGGGAGGACCAACAATGAGCAGTTCTTC. Amino acid sequence: CAISVASGRTNNEQFF.

V and J are TRBV2 and TRBJ1-1; tentative D call: TRBD1 (5 bases). CDR1 and CDR2 from the germline V gene are SNHLY and FYNNEI. This CDR3 spans 13 amino acids. Trimming removed 6 bases at V and 4 bases at J, with 12 bases between. The CDR3 protein is CASSGTFVTEAFF. The CDR3 DNA reads TGTGCCAGCAGCGGGACTTTTGTCACTGAAGCTTTCTTT.